This entry lists 23 T cell receptor beta chains sequenced from one sample in a study of T cell responses to AZD1222 COVID-19 vaccine. The method was immunoSEQ multiplex PCR; TCRdb's version includes in-frame clones alone and lacks a portion of them. The sample consists of about 140,000 clones, more than 90% of them appearing once. Source: peripheral blood, taken on day 0 of AZD1222 vaccination. The source is an adult in good health.

The chain joins TRBV7-9 to TRBJ2-7; 11 nucleotides agree with TRBD2. Germline CDR1 is SEHNR and CDR2 is FQNEAQ (reference sequence). The CDR3 is made up of 15 amino acids. J lost 2 bases, V lost 5 bases, and 5 bases had no gene match. The CDR3 DNA is TGTGCCAGCAGCAGTAGACTAGCGGGGCCCTACGAGCAGTACTTC. Its translation is CASSSRLAGPYEQYF.

The gene calls are TRBV27 and TRBJ1-1, with a possible D match to TRBD1 (6 bases). CDR1 is MNHEY, CDR2 SMNVEV, per germline (reference sequence). There are 13 residues in the CDR3. V lost 5 bases, J lost 1 base, and 8 bases lay in between. The CDR3 DNA reads as TGTGCCAGCAGTAACAGGGAGAACACTGAAGCTTTCTTT. Its protein is CASSNRENTEAFF.

V gene TRBV3-1 (or the pseudogene TRBV3-2) combines with J gene TRBJ1-5; D call uncertain. V was clipped by 6 bases and J by 0 bases, with 9 bases between them. There are 14 residues in the CDR3. Per the germline V gene, CDR1 is LGHDT and CDR2 is YNNKEL (reference sequence). The CDR3, as DNA: TGTGCCAGCAGGCCGTCAAATAGCAATCAGCCCCAGCATTTT. Protein sequence: CASRPSNSNQPQHF.

The chain employs TRBV5-4 and TRBJ1-1, with 11 bases that match TRBD1. J gave up 3 bases and V 6 bases, and 10 bases lay outside the gene matches. The length of the CDR3 is 16 residues. Germline V gene lookup returns CDR1 SGHNT and CDR2 YYREEE (reference sequence). The CDR3 coding sequence is TGTGCCAGCACCGTGGGGACAGGGGGATTGTACACTGAAGCTTTCTTT. Protein product: CASTVGTGGLYTEAFF.

The V call is TRBV5-4, the J call TRBJ2-7, with 10 bases lining up with TRBD2. Germline CDR1 and CDR2: SGHNT and YYREEE (reference sequence). The V segment lost 4 bases and the J segment 0 bases; nucleotides outside the gene matches: 7. This CDR3 comprises 16 residues. CDR3 protein: CASSRFSGGLSYEQYF. The CDR3 nucleotides read TGTGCCAGCAGCAGGTTTAGCGGGGGGCTCTCCTACGAGCAGTACTTC.

The chain employs TRBV19 and TRBJ1-3; D ambiguous. The CDR3 is 14 amino acids. CDR1 LNHDA and CDR2 SQIVND come from the germline V gene (reference sequence). V was pared by 3 bases and J by 4 bases, with 10 bases between. CDR3 amino acids: CASSIYFSGNTIYF. CDR3 coding DNA: TGTGCCAGTAGTATTTACTTCTCCGGAAACACCATATATTTT.

J is TRBJ2-1 and V is TRBV28; D uncertain. The CDR3 extends over 14 amino acids. Germline CDR1 reads MDHEN; CDR2 reads SYDVKM. V shed 3 bases and J shed 2 bases, with 8 bases lying between them. The CDR3, as DNA: TGTGCCAGCAGTTTGAGGCAGACCTACAATGAGCAGTTCTTC. It yields the protein CASSLRQTYNEQFF.

This rearrangement joins TRBV18 to TRBJ1-5; D unresolved. The CDR3 runs 15 residues. Germline CDR1 is KGHSH and CDR2 is LQKENI. The V end was cut by 2 bases, the J end by 3 bases, with 11 bases between. CDR3 sequence (DNA): TGTGCCAGCTCACCAGGGTCAGGAGTCAATCAGCCCCAGCATTTT. It translates to CASSPGSGVNQPQHF.

The V and J genes are TRBV18 and TRBJ2-1, with TRBD2 matching 13 bases. The ends lost 5 bases at V and 0 bases at J; junction bases unmatched: 10. The CDR3 extends over 19 amino acids. Germline V gene data show CDR1 as KGHSH and CDR2 as LQKENI. CDR3 sequence (DNA): TGTGCCAGCTCAAATATCCACGGACTAGCGGGGGACTCCTACAATGAGCAGTTCTTC. Translating it yields CASSNIHGLAGDSYNEQFF.

The chain couples TRBV28 to TRBJ2-7; 7 positions agree with TRBD2. V shed 3 bases, J shed 5 bases, and the junction held 10 bases outside the gene matches. This CDR3 is built from 15 residues. Germline lookup yields CDR1 MDHEN and CDR2 SYDVKM. CDR3 in amino acids: CASSLGGGEGHEQYF. DNA of the CDR3: TGTGCCAGCAGTTTGGGGGGAGGGGAAGGCCACGAGCAGTACTTC.

This chain uses TRBV2 with TRBJ2-3; D remains ambiguous. Germline lookup yields CDR1 SNHLY and CDR2 FYNNEI. V lost 4 bases and J lost 0, with 20 bases in between. This CDR3 comprises 18 residues. DNA for the CDR3: TGTGCCAGCAGTGCCTTGAGAACAGACGTTCCTAGCACAGATACGCAGTATTTT. This sequence encodes CASSALRTDVPSTDTQYF.

This clone has just one count. This rearrangement joins TRBV6-5 to TRBJ1-2, with 8 bases lining up with TRBD1. The CDR3 covers 16 residues. V lost 3 bases to trimming and J lost 8 bases; unmatched junction nucleotides: 14. Germline V gene data show CDR1 as MNHEY and CDR2 as SVGAGI. CDR3 amino acids: CASSYDLDRVYRGYTF. The CDR3 DNA sequence: TGTGCCAGCAGTTATGACCTGGACAGGGTATATCGGGGCTACACCTTC.

This chain joins TRBV5-6 and TRBJ1-5; a possible D gene is TRBD1 (5 bases). Trimming took off 1 base at V and 5 bases at J, with 16 bases between the two ends. CDR3 length: 16 amino acids. The germline V gene encodes CDR1 SGHDT and CDR2 YYEEEE. CDR3 nucleotide sequence: TGTGCCAGCAGCTTGTTGTCAGGGAAGGGGCATCAGCCCCAGCATTTT. Encoded protein: CASSLLSGKGHQPQHF.

The V gene is TRBV2, the J gene TRBJ1-3, with D uncertain. The germline V gene has CDR1 SNHLY and CDR2 FYNNEI. The CDR3 is 13 residues long. Trimming removed 4 bases at V and 9 bases at J, with 13 bases between. CDR3 DNA sequence: TGTGCCAGCAGTGCTGCGGGCCTCGTCACCATATATTTT. Translated: CASSAAGLVTIYF.

The rearrangement links TRBV6-5 to TRBJ2-1; D call uncertain. The germline V and J ends were trimmed by 2 bases and 3 bases, with 11 bases remaining between them. The CDR3 is 15 residues long. Germline V gene data show CDR1 as MNHEY and CDR2 as SVGAGI. The CDR3 DNA follows: TGTGCCAGCAGTTACAGGATTTCGGTCTACAATGAGCAGTTCTTC. Its protein product is CASSYRISVYNEQFF.

The chain recombines TRBV20-1 with TRBJ1-5; D is perhaps TRBD1 (6 bases). The CDR3 runs 13 residues. Germline CDR1 and CDR2: DFQATT and SNEGSKA (reference sequence). Trimming shortened V by 3 bases and J by 6 bases, and 12 bases separated the two germline ends. In DNA, the CDR3 is TGCAGTGCTAGTCTGGGGGCGAGTCAGCCCCAGCATTTT. Amino acids: CSASLGASQPQHF.

The V call is TRBV7-2, the J call TRBJ1-5; D not resolved. The CDR3 covers 13 residues. Germline V gives CDR1 SGHTA, CDR2 FQGNSA. Trimming took 4 bases from V and 4 from J, leaving 8 bases between them. CDR3 nucleotides: TGTGCCAGCAGCTCCCCCCAAAATCAGCCCCAGCATTTT. It yields the protein CASSSPQNQPQHF.

The chain joins TRBV2 to TRBJ1-3; D gene unclear. Germline loops: CDR1 SNHLY, CDR2 FYNNEI. The CDR3 extends over 14 amino acids. V was shortened by 7 bases and J by 1 base, with 11 bases between the two germline ends. CDR3 region: CASKGSASGNTIYF. The CDR3 DNA reads as TGTGCCAGCAAAGGTTCAGCGTCTGGAAACACCATATATTTT.

This chain links TRBV20-1 with TRBJ2-7; unclear D gene. The CDR3 sequence is 11 residues long. Germline V gene lookup returns CDR1 DFQATT and CDR2 SNEGSKA (reference sequence). The germline V and J ends were trimmed by 0 bases and 12 bases, with 12 bases remaining between them. The CDR3 DNA reads TGCAGTGCTAGAGATCGTGGTTCCCCGTACTTC. Amino acid sequence: CSARDRGSPYF.

This rearrangement joins TRBV6-5 to TRBJ2-5; the match to TRBD1 covers 7 bases. The CDR3 sequence is 13 residues long. Per germline, CDR1 MNHEY and CDR2 SVGAGI. With 6 bases clipped from V and 5 bases from J, the junction kept 6 bases outside the gene matches. The CDR3 here is CASRPTGVETQYF. CDR3 DNA sequence: TGTGCCAGCAGACCCACAGGGGTGGAGACCCAGTACTTC.

The V call is TRBV28, the J call TRBJ2-1; D possibly matches TRBD1 or TRBD2 (5 bases each). V was trimmed by 3 bases and J by 9 bases, leaving 9 bases between them. This CDR3 comprises 12 residues. Germline values: CDR1 MDHEN, CDR2 SYDVKM. The CDR3 here is CASSLGVGEQFF. The CDR3 bases are TGTGCCAGCAGTTTGGGGGTAGGTGAGCAGTTCTTC.

This clone was observed once. The V call is TRBV28, the J call TRBJ1-6; 8 bases are a match to TRBD1. Looked up from germline, CDR1 is MDHEN and CDR2 is SYDVKM. J gave up 5 bases and V 7 bases, and 4 bases lay outside the gene matches. The CDR3 covers 14 residues. CDR3 sequence (DNA): TGTGCCAGCATTGGGGGACAGGATAATTCACCCCTCCACTTT. Its translation: CASIGGQDNSPLHF.

This clone has just one count. The chain is built from TRBV6-1 and TRBJ1-5, with D perhaps TRBD1 (6 bases). Trimming removed 9 bases at V and 2 bases at J, with 14 bases between. The V gene's germline CDR1 is MNHNS and CDR2 SASEGT. The CDR3 extends over 14 amino acids. The CDR3, as DNA: TGTGCCAGTGGATCGGAGGGGGGCAATCAGCCCCAGCATTTT. Protein sequence: CASGSEGGNQPQHF.